In its sample, the clone carrying this TCR beta chain was seen many times. Its specificity is unknown. The sample originates from a study of CD8 T cells in ankylosing spondylitis. General study findings and limits: Disease-linked clones had a CD8+ phenotype and relatively low frequency in peripheral blood. Reportedly, significant enrichment of disease-linked clones occurred in matched ankylosing spondylitis synovial fluid. Blood of patients with ankylosing spondylitis appeared to be characterized by a TCR beta motif of several highly homologous variants.

Trimming removed 0 bases from V and 3 bases from J, with 11 bases in between. The length of the CDR3 is 15 residues. Germline values: CDR1 MGHRA, CDR2 YSYEKL. By quantitative 5'-RACE with molecular barcodes, the TCR beta libraries were made. TCRdb re-called the 5' RACE reads through MiXCR, storing one row per CDR3 protein. Of 200,000 or so distinct CDR3 sequences in the sample, approximately 13% are singletons; the top ten hold more than 9.5%. Sample: blood, either unsorted or a sorted T cell fraction (not recorded which). The clonotype was recovered from a female donor with ankylosing spondylitis or in good health (not recorded which). The V gene is TRBV4-1, the J gene TRBJ1-1, with a weak D call TRBD1 (5 bases). CDR3: CASSQDTGRYTEAFF. The DNA for the CDR3 is TGCGCCAGCAGCCAAGATACAGGAAGGTACACTGAAGCTTTCTTT.